A single sample gave rise to the 22 T cell receptor beta chains below, sequenced in a study of T cells in Graves' hyperthyroidism and ophthalmopathy. Researchers took RNA transcripts and amplified the TCR beta CDR3 regions from them. The study used the HTBI primer set for a first-round RT-PCR of the TCR CDR3. TCRdb fed the multiplex PCR reads into MiXCR, producing one record per CDR3 protein. The sample comprises 750,000 to 900,000 distinct CDR3 sequences, 38% of which are singletons, and 8% to 9% rests with the top ten. The source material was blood. The source is a man in his late teens or twenties with Graves' hyperthyroidism.

This clonotype was seen only a few times. J is TRBJ1-2 and V is TRBV12-3 or TRBV12-4, with unresolved D. The CDR3 runs to 13 residues. The V end was cut by 5 bases, the J end by 9 bases, with 16 bases between. CDR3 sequence reads: CASSVDFLESYTF. Here the CDR3 DNA reads TGTGCCAGCAGTGTAGACTTCCTCGAGAGCTACACCTTC.

V is TRBV10-3 and J is TRBJ2-1, with 10 bases identical to TRBD2. V lost 0 bases and J lost 7; bases outside the gene matches: 3. The CDR3 has 15 amino acids. Germline assignment: CDR1 ENHRY and CDR2 SYGVKD. The CDR3 is CAISESLAGVNEQFF. CDR3 bases: TGTGCCATCAGTGAGTCTCTAGCGGGAGTGAATGAGCAGTTCTTC.

This clonotype was detected ten times or more. The chain recombines TRBV7-9 with TRBJ2-5; perhaps D is TRBD1 or TRBD2 (5 bases each). V was trimmed by 11 bases and J by 2 bases, leaving 15 bases between them. Germline V CDR1 and CDR2: SEHNR, FQNEAQ (reference sequence). This CDR3 comprises 13 residues. The chain's CDR3 is CAGRGAGQETQYF. Written as DNA, the CDR3 is TGTGCCGGCCGAGGGGCAGGGCAAGAGACCCAGTACTTC.

The rearrangement joins TRBV7-6 to TRBJ2-5, with D unresolved. The CDR3 spans 15 residues. Trimming stripped 7 bases from V and 5 bases from J, with 20 bases between. Germline CDR1 and CDR2: SGHVS and FNYEAQ. CDR3 in DNA: TGTGCCAGCACCATAGGAGTCCCGCCCAAGGAGACCCAGTACTTC. Residues: CASTIGVPPKETQYF.

The table lists this clonotype with many counts. V usage is TRBV29-1 and J usage is TRBJ2-5; D unresolved. The CDR3 consists of 12 residues. Germline assignment: CDR1 SQVTM and CDR2 ANQGSEA. The germline V and J ends were trimmed by 5 bases and 2 bases, with 9 bases remaining between them. DNA for the CDR3: TGCAGCGTTCAACAGTTACAAGAGACCCAGTACTTC. Translating gives CSVQQLQETQYF.

The chain employs TRBV19 and TRBJ2-2; unclear D gene. V shed 3 bases and J shed 4 bases, with 6 bases lying between them. Germline CDR1 reads LNHDA; CDR2 reads SQIVND (reference sequence). The CDR3 totals 13 residues. In DNA, the CDR3 is TGTGCCAGTAGTATGGTCGGCACCGGGGAGCTGTTTTTT. As protein: CASSMVGTGELFF.

This clonotype was counted many times. The genes are TRBV10-3 and TRBJ1-2; a possible D gene is TRBD1 (5 bases). Germline CDR1 is ENHRY and CDR2 is SYGVKD. The CDR3 extends over 15 amino acids. V lost 6 bases and J 8 bases, leaving 22 bases between the germline ends. In nucleotides, the CDR3 is TGTGCCATCAGCGCCTCGGGACCGGGTTTGGAAGGCTACACCTTC. Protein sequence: CAISASGPGLEGYTF.

On this clonotype: A much larger clonotype is one base distant, so this may be a read error. The chain combines TRBV9 with TRBJ1-2, with 7 bases lining up with TRBD1. V was clipped by 4 bases and J by 6 bases; unmatched bases: 6. The CDR3 length is 13 residues. In germline, CDR1 is SGDLS, CDR2 YYNGEE. This CDR3 is CASSKGQDHGYTF. The CDR3 coding sequence is TGTGCCAGCAGCAAAGGACAGGACCATGGCTACACCTTC.

A remark on this clonotype: The junction does not match germline at one end; this may be a read error. V gene TRBV11-1 combines with J gene TRBJ1-4, with D perhaps TRBD1 (5 bases). This CDR3 is 14 amino acids long. Germline V gene lookup returns CDR1 SGHAT and CDR2 FQDESV (reference sequence). The CDR3 DNA reads as TGTACCAGCAGTTCTCAGGGAAGCGAAGAAAAACTGTTTTTT. It translates to CTSSSQGSEEKLFF.

Regarding this clonotype: Given a much more abundant clone one base away, this may be a read error. This chain uses TRBV11-3 with TRBJ1-3; D perhaps matches TRBD1 (5 bases). Germline V gene data show CDR1 as SGHNT and CDR2 as YENEEA. Between the trimmed V and J ends, which lost 4 bases and 16 bases, there was a span of 14 bases. This CDR3 comprises 11 residues. CDR3 coding DNA: TGTGCCAGCAGCTATAGCCAGGGTGCCTATTTT. This translates into CASSYSQGAYF.

This clonotype was picked up many times. The chain joins TRBV19 to TRBJ2-7; 8 bases are shared with TRBD1. After removal of 4 bases from V and 5 bases from J, the junction contained 7 bases not matched to a gene. CDR1 is LNHDA and CDR2 is SQIVND in the germline V gene (reference sequence). This CDR3 spans 14 amino acids. CDR3 bases: TGTGCCAGTAGTACCGAGGACAGGGACCACGAGCAGTACTTC. This gives the protein CASSTEDRDHEQYF.

The J gene is TRBJ2-7, the V gene TRBV25-1; a possible D gene is TRBD2 (5 bases). The germline V gene encodes CDR1 MGHDK and CDR2 SYGVNS. Trimming removed 11 bases from V and 0 bases from J, with 14 bases in between. The CDR3 spans 13 residues. The CDR3 sequence: CAVRTFSSYEQYF. CDR3 in DNA: TGTGCCGTTAGGACTTTTTCCTCCTACGAGCAGTACTTC.

As DNA, the CDR3 is TGTGCCAGCAGCTTCGGCGAAGGCTTCTCCTACGAGCAGTACTTC. Translated: CASSFGEGFSYEQYF. This chain connects TRBV7-9 to TRBJ2-7, with unresolved D. CDR1 is SEHNR, CDR2 FQNEAQ, per germline (reference sequence). The CDR3 has 15 amino acids. The V and J ends lost 3 bases and 0 bases respectively, with 12 bases between them.

The chain links TRBV7-2 to TRBJ1-1; weak D call: TRBD1 (5 bases). Between the trimmed V and J ends, which lost 3 bases and 11 bases, there was a span of 16 bases. This CDR3 is 13 amino acids long. CDR1 is SGHTA, CDR2 FQGNSA, per germline. CDR3 coding DNA: TGTGCCAGCAGCTTTCGGGGCAGGGTGAGCGCTTTCTTT. Protein sequence: CASSFRGRVSAFF.

In its sample, this clonotype was seen many times. The rearrangement links TRBV10-3 to TRBJ2-7, with D maybe TRBD1 (6 bases). Germline values: CDR1 ENHRY, CDR2 SYGVKD. V lost 2 bases, J lost 3 bases, and 14 bases lay in between. The CDR3 is made up of 15 amino acids. The CDR3, as DNA: TGTGCCATCAGTGAGACAAAACAGGGAATCTACGAGCAGTACTTC. This sequence encodes CAISETKQGIYEQYF.

The V call is TRBV12-3 or TRBV12-4, the J call TRBJ1-5; the D gene is possibly TRBD1 (5 bases). V was cut by 6 bases and J by 0 bases, with 9 bases left in between. CDR3 length: 14 residues. The CDR3 region is CASSPDTSNQPQHF. The CDR3 nucleotides read TGTGCCAGCAGCCCGGACACTAGCAATCAGCCCCAGCATTTT.

The rearrangement links TRBV20-1 to TRBJ2-7; the match to TRBD2 covers 13 bases. This CDR3 has 15 residues. With V trimmed by 0 bases and J by 5 bases, 4 bases remained unmatched. Germline V gene data show CDR1 as DFQATT and CDR2 as SNEGSKA (reference sequence). The CDR3 sequence is CSARDYGTSGDEQYF. The DNA for the CDR3 is TGCAGTGCTAGAGACTACGGGACTAGCGGGGACGAGCAGTACTTC.

This clonotype was recorded many times. The CDR3 DNA follows: TGCAGTGTCAACACGGGCTATGGCTACACCTTC. Protein sequence: CSVNTGYGYTF. The chain joins TRBV20-1 to TRBJ1-2; D uncertain. The CDR3 spans 11 residues. V was clipped by 7 bases and J by 4 bases, with 10 bases between them. Germline CDR1 and CDR2: DFQATT and SNEGSKA (reference sequence).

The chain couples TRBV2 to TRBJ2-1, with TRBD2 matching over 11 bases. J was trimmed by 4 bases and V by 7 bases; bases with no gene match: 3. CDR3 length: 14 residues. Germline V gene lookup returns CDR1 SNHLY and CDR2 FYNNEI. CDR3 residues: CASKTSGAYNEQFF. CDR3 DNA sequence: TGTGCCAGCAAGACTAGCGGGGCATACAATGAGCAGTTCTTC.

The CDR3 nucleotides read TGTGCCAGCAAACTGGGGGGCTCTGGAAAACTGTTTTTT. Its protein is CASKLGGSGKLFF. The chain employs TRBV11-2 and TRBJ1-4, with D perhaps matching TRBD1 (6 bases). The V end was cut by 7 bases, the J end by 10 bases, with 16 bases between. The CDR3 consists of 13 residues. Germline-derived CDR1 and CDR2 are SGHAT and FQNNGV.

The table lists this clonotype with a few counts. J is TRBJ2-7 and V is TRBV3-1; D remains ambiguous. There are 14 residues in the CDR3. Germline CDR1 and CDR2: LGHDT and YNNKEL (reference sequence). The V end was cut by 1 base, the J end by 0 bases, with 7 bases between. The CDR3 is CASSQGRVSYEQYF. The DNA of the CDR3 is TGTGCCAGCAGCCAAGGAAGGGTCTCCTACGAGCAGTACTTC.

This clonotype showed up many times. V usage is TRBV7-9 and J usage is TRBJ1-6; weak D call: TRBD1 (5 bases). The CDR3 is 16 residues long. Trimming pared 2 bases from V and 7 bases from J, leaving 15 bases between. In germline, CDR1 is SEHNR, CDR2 FQNEAQ (reference sequence). DNA for the CDR3: TGTGCCAGCAGCTTAACTAGCCAGGGTGGCAATTCACCCCTCCACTTT. Protein sequence: CASSLTSQGGNSPLHF.